Below are 14 T cell receptor beta chains sequenced from a single sample in a study of T cells after yellow fever vaccination. TCRdb re-called the 5' RACE reads with MiXCR, one entry per CDR3 protein. In the table there are some 550,000 distinct CDR3 sequences, approximately 21% of which are singletons. The starting material was PBMCs, obtained 15 days after the yellow fever booster vaccination. These receptor sequences come from a man under 40 who received the YFV17D yellow fever vaccine.

This clonotype was seen a few times. J is TRBJ2-7 and V is TRBV9; D is uncertain. Trimming left V 0 bases short and J 1 base short, with 5 bases between. The CDR3 spans 13 residues. The germline CDR1 and CDR2 sequences are SGDLS and YYNGEE. CDR3 sequence reads: CASSVVPSYEQYF. In DNA, the CDR3 is TGTGCCAGCAGCGTAGTCCCTTCCTACGAGCAGTACTTC.

This sequence joins TRBV10-3 and TRBJ2-1, with D unresolved. CDR1 is ENHRY, CDR2 SYGVKD, per germline. V dropped 8 bases and J dropped 5 bases, with 4 bases sitting between them. This CDR3 is 10 amino acids long. The CDR3, as DNA: TGTGCCATCGGGAACAATGAGCAGTTCTTC. It yields the protein CAIGNNEQFF.

In this sample, this clonotype turned up a few times. The chain joins TRBV19 to TRBJ2-5; 10 bases map to TRBD1. V dropped 7 bases and J dropped 7; count of bases not matched to a gene: 9. The CDR3 spans 14 residues. Germline-derived CDR1 and CDR2 are LNHDA and SQIVND (reference sequence). DNA for the CDR3: TGTGCCAGTACTCCCGGGACAGGGGAGCGGACCCAGTACTTC. Translation gives CASTPGTGERTQYF.

This chain uses TRBV29-1 with TRBJ2-1; D might be TRBD1 or TRBD2, each matching 5 bases. The CDR3 contains 11 residues. Per germline, CDR1 SQVTM and CDR2 ANQGSEA. Trimming stripped 7 bases from V and 10 bases from J, with 14 bases between. In DNA, the CDR3 is TGCAGCGAAGGCACCGGGACGGAGCAGTTCTTC. It translates to CSEGTGTEQFF.

This clonotype occurred a few times. The chain uses TRBV20-1 and TRBJ2-5, with 7 bases aligning to TRBD2. The V segment lost 1 base and the J segment 5 bases; nucleotides outside the gene matches: 7. Per the germline V gene, CDR1 is DFQATT and CDR2 is SNEGSKA (reference sequence). This CDR3 is 14 amino acids long. In nucleotides, the CDR3 is TGCAGTGCTAGAGGGGCGGGAGCTTGGGAGACCCAGTACTTC. This encodes CSARGAGAWETQYF.

This clonotype was detected only a few times. The chain combines TRBV11-3 with TRBJ2-1; tentatively, D is TRBD1 or TRBD2 (5 bases each). CDR1 is SGHNT, CDR2 YENEEA, per germline. The CDR3 consists of 15 residues. Trimming cost V 5 bases and J 1 base, with 12 bases left between them. The CDR3 nucleotides read TGTGCCAGCAGCCCCGGGGCGGCATCCTACAATGAGCAGTTCTTC. This codes for CASSPGAASYNEQFF.

The rearrangement uses TRBV20-1 and TRBJ2-7; 10 bases map to TRBD1. Germline V gene lookup returns CDR1 DFQATT and CDR2 SNEGSKA (reference sequence). Unmatched junction bases numbered 6, after V lost 6 bases and J lost 4 bases. CDR3 size: 13 residues. The CDR3 loop reads CSALDRGRYEQYF. The DNA for the CDR3 is TGCAGTGCATTGGACAGGGGGAGATACGAGCAGTACTTC.

The table lists this clonotype with a few counts. This rearrangement joins TRBV29-1 to TRBJ2-7; D is ambiguous. Trimming removed 0 bases at V and 5 bases at J, with 5 bases between. The CDR3 extends over 11 amino acids. From germline, CDR1 is SQVTM and CDR2 ANQGSEA. This chain's CDR3 is CSVEDVNEQYF. The CDR3 DNA reads as TGCAGCGTTGAAGACGTAAACGAGCAGTACTTC.

The chain combines TRBV20-1 with TRBJ2-5; a possible D gene is TRBD2 (6 bases). The CDR3 spans 13 residues. Germline lookup yields CDR1 DFQATT and CDR2 SNEGSKA (reference sequence). Between the trimmed V and J ends, which lost 6 bases and 5 bases, there was a span of 16 bases. This CDR3 reads CSATRDWEETQYF. CDR3 sequence (DNA): TGCAGTGCAACTCGGGACTGGGAGGAGACCCAGTACTTC.

V and J are TRBV6-2 or TRBV6-3 and TRBJ2-7; 9 nucleotides agree with TRBD2. V lost 0 bases to trimming and J lost 5 bases; unmatched junction nucleotides: 2. CDR3 length: 14 residues. CDR1 and CDR2 from the germline V gene are MNHEY and SVGEGT. The CDR3 DNA reads TGTGCCAGCAGTTACTCAGCGGGAGGCAACGAGCAGTACTTC. This encodes CASSYSAGGNEQYF.

This chain links TRBV24-1 with TRBJ2-1; 11 nucleotides match TRBD2. The ends lost 2 bases at V and 7 bases at J; junction bases unmatched: 12. This CDR3 has 18 amino acids. Germline V gene lookup returns CDR1 KGHDR and CDR2 SFDVKD. The CDR3 sequence is CATSDSPHTSGRLNEQFF. CDR3 DNA: TGTGCCACCAGTGATTCACCACACACTAGCGGGAGATTAAATGAGCAGTTCTTC.

This clonotype was observed a few times. The CDR3 protein is CASSVDGPHYNEQFF. Written as DNA, the CDR3 is TGTGCCAGCAGCGTAGATGGACCCCACTACAATGAGCAGTTCTTC. The V call is TRBV7-9, the J call TRBJ2-1; D gene uncertain. CDR3 length: 15 amino acids. V was cut by 5 bases and J by 3 bases, with 14 bases left in between. Germline CDR1 and CDR2: SEHNR and FQNEAQ (reference sequence).

This clonotype was detected once. This chain connects TRBV20-1 to TRBJ2-7; 11 bases line up with TRBD2. The germline V gene has CDR1 DFQATT and CDR2 SNEGSKA (reference sequence). The junction had 10 bases not matched to a gene; V was cut back by 0 bases and J by 3 bases. The CDR3 runs to 17 residues. The CDR3 DNA follows: TGCAGTGCTAGAGATCTAGCGGGGGGCTTCGTGAGCTACGAGCAGTACTTC. Its protein product is CSARDLAGGFVSYEQYF.

This clonotype has only a few counts. V and J are TRBV29-1 and TRBJ2-1, with D possibly being TRBD1 (5 bases). Per the germline V gene, CDR1 is SQVTM and CDR2 is ANQGSEA. Trimming shortened V by 8 bases and J by 7 bases, and 15 bases separated the two germline ends. The CDR3 consists of 12 residues. CDR3 nucleotide sequence: TGCAGCTTTGCCAGGGTAGAGAATGAGCAGTTCTTC. It translates to CSFARVENEQFF.